The 14 T cell receptor beta chains below come from one sample, sequenced in a study of T cells expressing NK-cell markers. TCRdb re-analyzed the 5' RACE reads; it lists each CDR3 protein once, without DNA. Across about 450,000 distinct CDR3 sequences, the top ten clones capture approximately 7% of the sample. What was sequenced was blood T cells: a sorted CD56 or NKG2C T cell subset, CD4+ or CD8+ T cells, or bulk PBMC T cells (not recorded which). Every receptor here comes from a woman aged 18 to 75 in good health.

The chain links TRBV3-1 to TRBJ2-3; TCRdb outputs TRBD1, but without DNA this stays unchecked. The CDR3 is made up of 15 amino acids. Germline CDR1 LGHDT, CDR2 YNNKEL (reference sequence). The CDR3 region is CASSRLGTSTDTQYF.

The chain is built from TRBV5-5 and TRBJ1-3; checking the TCRdb D call of TRBD1 is not possible without DNA. Germline CDR1 SGHKS, CDR2 YYEKEE (reference sequence). The CDR3 runs 16 residues. The CDR3 here is CASSTGQGSSGNTIYF.

V usage is TRBV29-1 and J usage is TRBJ2-3. The CDR3 has 13 amino acids. Germline CDR1 is SQVTM and CDR2 is ANQGSEA. CDR3 in amino acids: CSVEGRFTDTQYF.

This chain joins TRBV7-2 and TRBJ2-3; TCRdb gives TRBD1 as the D gene, but with no DNA this cannot be confirmed. Per the germline V gene, CDR1 is SGHTA and CDR2 is FQGNSA. The CDR3 extends over 19 amino acids. This CDR3 reads CASSLVPSSGGKHTDTQYF.

The CDR3 region is CASRLTGDAGEAFF. J is TRBJ1-1 and V is TRBV5-1; TCRdb designates TRBD1, a call that cannot be tested without DNA. The CDR3 runs to 14 residues. Germline CDR1 is SGHRS and CDR2 is YFSETQ.

This chain links TRBV7-3 with TRBJ2-2; the D call of TRBD1 rests on TCRdb alone, since no DNA is present to check it. The CDR3 consists of 16 residues. From germline, CDR1 is SGHTA and CDR2 FQGTGA. Here the CDR3 reads CASTPGQAKGTGELFF.

This CDR3 reads CSVGGGRGYYEQYF. The rearrangement joins TRBV29-1 to TRBJ2-7; TCRdb picks TRBD1, but there is no DNA to check that call. Germline-derived CDR1 and CDR2 are SQVTM and ANQGSEA. The CDR3 sequence is 14 residues long.

The V call is TRBV6-5, the J call TRBJ1-5; TCRdb's D call, TRBD1, is unchecked because there is no DNA. Germline V CDR1 and CDR2: MNHEY, SVGAGI. This CDR3 is built from 15 residues. The CDR3 region is CASSLDIGGNQPQHF.

The chain has TRBV28 and TRBJ2-1. The CDR3 contains 14 residues. Germline V CDR1 and CDR2: MDHEN, SYDVKM. The CDR3 reads CASSTMRSYNEQFF.

The J gene is TRBJ1-2, the V gene TRBV5-1; the D gene TCRdb calls, TRBD1, cannot be checked with no DNA. The CDR3 has 14 amino acids. The V gene's germline CDR1 is SGHRS and CDR2 YFSETQ. The CDR3 is CASSTPGGLDGYTF.

This chain connects TRBV7-2 to TRBJ2-3. CDR3 length equals 15 residues. The germline gives CDR1 SGHTA, CDR2 FQGNSA. CDR3: CASSLMARSTDTQYF.

The rearrangement links TRBV20-1 to TRBJ2-2; the TRBD1 assignment by TCRdb is unverifiable without DNA. This CDR3 is built from 15 residues. CDR1 DFQATT and CDR2 SNEGSKA come from the germline V gene (reference sequence). CDR3 region: CSAREAGAGTGELFF.

The genes are TRBV5-1 and TRBJ2-3. CDR1 is SGHRS, CDR2 YFSETQ, per germline. The CDR3 is 13 amino acids. CDR3 protein: CASRGISTDTQYF.

The V gene is TRBV29-1, the J gene TRBJ2-7; there is no DNA to check the TCRdb D call of TRBD1. The germline V gene has CDR1 SQVTM and CDR2 ANQGSEA. The CDR3 is 13 residues long. The CDR3 here is CSVDGTDSYEQYF.